A selection of T cell receptor beta chains follows, all from one sample in a study of T cell responses to AZD1222 COVID-19 vaccine. The table came from immunoSEQ multiplex PCR; TCRdb's copy has only in-frame clones and leaves some out. Found here are roughly 98,000 clones, approximately 84% of them singletons; the top ten hold approximately 15%. The sequenced sample was peripheral blood, obtained 28 days after the second AZD1222 dose. The receptor set was obtained from an adult who received the AZD1222 COVID-19 vaccine. Both conserved end residues are part of each CDR3. The order of the fields is V gene, D gene, J gene, clone size, CDR3 DNA, CDR3 protein. A D gene is named only where the DNA matches it firmly. Clone sizes are given selectively: once, few, many, or a class where the clone is expanded.

v_call: TRBV5-6
d_call: -
j_call: TRBJ1-2
clone_size: -
cdr3_nt: TGTGCCAGCAGCCCTGTAGGGGGTAACTATGGCTACACCTTC
cdr3_aa: CASSPVGGNYGYTF

v_call: TRBV5-8
d_call: TRBD2
j_call: TRBJ2-3
clone_size: -
cdr3_nt: TGTGCCAGCAGCTTGGTAGCGGGAGAGGATACGCAGTATTTT
cdr3_aa: CASSLVAGEDTQYF

v_call: TRBV28
d_call: -
j_call: TRBJ1-4
clone_size: -
cdr3_nt: TGTGCCAGCAGCTGGGTGGCTAATGAAAAACTGTTTTTT
cdr3_aa: CASSWVANEKLFF

v_call: TRBV7-9
d_call: -
j_call: TRBJ2-7
clone_size: -
cdr3_nt: TGTGCCAGCAGCTTATGGGAGTACGAGCAGTACTTC
cdr3_aa: CASSLWEYEQYF

v_call: TRBV30
d_call: -
j_call: TRBJ2-1
clone_size: -
cdr3_nt: TGTGCCTGGAGTGTAAGTTACAATGAGCAGTTCTTC
cdr3_aa: CAWSVSYNEQFF

v_call: TRBV29-1
d_call: TRBD1
j_call: TRBJ2-7
clone_size: -
cdr3_nt: TGCAGCGTTATTCAGGGGGCGGTGGAGCAGTACTTC
cdr3_aa: CSVIQGAVEQYF

v_call: TRBV29-1
d_call: -
j_call: TRBJ1-2
clone_size: -
cdr3_nt: TGCAGCGCGAGCAAAACGGGGGGCTACACCTTC
cdr3_aa: CSASKTGGYTF

v_call: TRBV20-1
d_call: -
j_call: TRBJ2-7
clone_size: -
cdr3_nt: TGCAGTGCTAGATCCGGGCACGAGCAGTACTTC
cdr3_aa: CSARSGHEQYF

v_call: TRBV6-5
d_call: TRBD1
j_call: TRBJ1-2
clone_size: -
cdr3_nt: TGTGCCAGCAGCACTTCGACAGGGGTGATCTATGGCTACACCTTC
cdr3_aa: CASSTSTGVIYGYTF

v_call: TRBV6-5
d_call: -
j_call: TRBJ1-2
clone_size: few
cdr3_nt: TGTGCCAGCAGTTATTTACAGGGTGATGGCTACACCTTC
cdr3_aa: CASSYLQGDGYTF

v_call: TRBV7-8
d_call: TRBD1
j_call: TRBJ1-1
clone_size: -
cdr3_nt: TGTGCCAGCAGCTACTTAACGGGACAGAGCACTGAAGCTTTCTTT
cdr3_aa: CASSYLTGQSTEAFF

v_call: TRBV10-1
d_call: TRBD1
j_call: TRBJ1-2
clone_size: -
cdr3_nt: TGCGCCAGCAGTGTAGTGGTCAGGGGGAAGTACTACGGCTACACCTTC
cdr3_aa: CASSVVVRGKYYGYTF

v_call: TRBV14
d_call: -
j_call: TRBJ1-1
clone_size: -
cdr3_nt: TGTGCCAGCAGCCAACTTTTAGGGGATGGCGCTGAAGCTTTCTTT
cdr3_aa: CASSQLLGDGAEAFF

v_call: TRBV7-6
d_call: -
j_call: TRBJ2-2
clone_size: -
cdr3_nt: TGTGCCAGCAGCTTTTCTGGGGCGAACACCGGGGAGCTGTTTTTT
cdr3_aa: CASSFSGANTGELFF

v_call: TRBV6-6
d_call: -
j_call: TRBJ2-1
clone_size: -
cdr3_nt: TGTGCCAGCAGAACTTCCCCCAATGAGCAGTTCTTC
cdr3_aa: CASRTSPNEQFF

v_call: TRBV18
d_call: -
j_call: TRBJ1-1
clone_size: once
cdr3_nt: TGTGCCAGCTCACCTTTGGGGGACACGAACACTGAAGCTTTCTTT
cdr3_aa: CASSPLGDTNTEAFF

v_call: TRBV12-3/TRBV12-4
d_call: TRBD1
j_call: TRBJ1-2
clone_size: -
cdr3_nt: TGTGCCAGCAGTTTAGGCAGACAGGGGCGAGGTCTATTC
cdr3_aa: CASSLGRQGRGLF

v_call: TRBV4-3
d_call: -
j_call: TRBJ1-2
clone_size: -
cdr3_nt: TGCGCCAGCAGCCAAGATCCTGGCGGTCCCCGACTAAACTATGGCTACACCTTC
cdr3_aa: CASSQDPGGPRLNYGYTF

v_call: TRBV12-3/TRBV12-4
d_call: -
j_call: TRBJ2-7
clone_size: few
cdr3_nt: TGTGCCAGCAGTTCCGGGACCACGGGGGAGCAGTACTTC
cdr3_aa: CASSSGTTGEQYF

v_call: TRBV11-2
d_call: TRBD2
j_call: TRBJ2-1
clone_size: -
cdr3_nt: TGTGCCAGCAGCATGACTAGCGGGAGCTACAATGAGCAGTTCTTC
cdr3_aa: CASSMTSGSYNEQFF

v_call: TRBV30
d_call: TRBD1
j_call: TRBJ1-2
clone_size: -
cdr3_nt: TGTGCCTGGAGCCGGGACAGGGCACGCTATGGCTACACCTTC
cdr3_aa: CAWSRDRARYGYTF

v_call: TRBV6-6
d_call: -
j_call: TRBJ1-1
clone_size: -
cdr3_nt: TGTGCCAGCAGTTATTCCTTAGACAGGCCTCGGTTTGGATTT
cdr3_aa: CASSYSLDRPRFGF

v_call: TRBV5-1
d_call: -
j_call: TRBJ1-1
clone_size: -
cdr3_nt: TGCGCCAGCAAAGGGGAGGTTGAAGCTTTCTTT
cdr3_aa: CASKGEVEAFF

v_call: TRBV5-1
d_call: -
j_call: TRBJ1-1
clone_size: -
cdr3_nt: TGCGCCAGCAGCTTGGCCAGGGACACGGGCACTGAAGCTTTCTTT
cdr3_aa: CASSLARDTGTEAFF

v_call: TRBV27
d_call: -
j_call: TRBJ2-5
clone_size: once
cdr3_nt: TGTGCCAGCAGTTTCAACAGGGAAAGTAGGGGGACCCAGTACTTC
cdr3_aa: CASSFNRESRGTQYF

v_call: TRBV18
d_call: -
j_call: TRBJ2-1
clone_size: -
cdr3_nt: TGTGCCAGCTCACCGGGGACACCTTACAATGAGCAGTTCTTC
cdr3_aa: CASSPGTPYNEQFF

v_call: TRBV6-5
d_call: TRBD1
j_call: TRBJ2-7
clone_size: -
cdr3_nt: TGTGCCAGCAGACTAACAGGGGTCTCCTACGAGCAGTACTTC
cdr3_aa: CASRLTGVSYEQYF

v_call: TRBV29-1
d_call: -
j_call: TRBJ1-1
clone_size: -
cdr3_nt: TGCAGCGTTGTGCGGTACAACACTGAAGCTTTCTTT
cdr3_aa: CSVVRYNTEAFF

v_call: TRBV2
d_call: -
j_call: TRBJ1-4
clone_size: -
cdr3_nt: TGTGCCAGCAGTGAAGCGGGTACAGGGAATGAAAAACTGTTTTTT
cdr3_aa: CASSEAGTGNEKLFF

v_call: TRBV5-5
d_call: -
j_call: TRBJ2-3
clone_size: -
cdr3_nt: TGTGCCAGCAGCATAGGGTGGGGGGGCACAGATACGCAGTATTTT
cdr3_aa: CASSIGWGGTDTQYF

v_call: TRBV5-6
d_call: -
j_call: TRBJ1-1
clone_size: -
cdr3_nt: TGTGCCAGCAGCTGGGGCAACACTGAAGCTTTCTTT
cdr3_aa: CASSWGNTEAFF

v_call: TRBV19
d_call: TRBD1
j_call: TRBJ2-3
clone_size: -
cdr3_nt: TGTGCCAGCAGTGGGTCCAGGGGGCCGACAGATACGCAGTATTTT
cdr3_aa: CASSGSRGPTDTQYF

v_call: TRBV25-1
d_call: -
j_call: TRBJ2-5
clone_size: -
cdr3_nt: TGTGCCAGCAGTGAATACGACGAGAGCCGGACCCAGTACTTC
cdr3_aa: CASSEYDESRTQYF

v_call: TRBV27
d_call: -
j_call: TRBJ1-5
clone_size: once
cdr3_nt: TGTGCCAGCCGTCCCCCTTTTAAGGAGGGGAGCAATCAGCCCCAGCATTTT
cdr3_aa: CASRPPFKEGSNQPQHF

v_call: TRBV6-1
d_call: TRBD1
j_call: TRBJ1-4
clone_size: -
cdr3_nt: TGTGCCAGCAGTGAGGACAGGCGCCGACAGATTGAAAAACTGTTTTTT
cdr3_aa: CASSEDRRRQIEKLFF

v_call: TRBV6-1
d_call: -
j_call: TRBJ1-2
clone_size: -
cdr3_nt: TGTGCCAGCAGTGAAGGGACAGCCTCTAGGGGCTACACCTTC
cdr3_aa: CASSEGTASRGYTF

v_call: TRBV20-1
d_call: -
j_call: TRBJ2-7
clone_size: -
cdr3_nt: TGCAGTGCTAGAAGTGGACACGAGCAGTACTTC
cdr3_aa: CSARSGHEQYF

v_call: TRBV7-9
d_call: TRBD1
j_call: TRBJ2-1
clone_size: -
cdr3_nt: TGTGCCAGCAGCTTACAGGGGGTATACAATGAGCAGTTCTTC
cdr3_aa: CASSLQGVYNEQFF

v_call: TRBV6-5
d_call: -
j_call: TRBJ2-1
clone_size: -
cdr3_nt: TGTGCCAGCAGTTCACCTCCCCAGCCAAATGAGCAGTTCTTC
cdr3_aa: CASSSPPQPNEQFF

v_call: TRBV7-2
d_call: -
j_call: TRBJ2-1
clone_size: -
cdr3_nt: TGTGCCAGCAGCTCGTACGGCTACAATGAGCAGTTCTTC
cdr3_aa: CASSSYGYNEQFF